This entry features one T cell receptor (beta chain) sequence. Its antigen remains unidentified. A J-beta primer mix and a sample-barcoded 5' primer were used in a second PCR of roughly 6 to 11 cycles. Every sample gave at least 2.5 million paired-end reads containing CDR3. One entry per CDR3 protein results from TCRdb running MiXCR on the 5' RACE reads. This sample carries about a million distinct CDR3 sequences, roughly half of them seen once, and the ten largest clones take about a fifth. Germline CDR1 MNHNY, CDR2 SVGAGI (reference sequence). CDR3 size: 16 residues. This sample was taken from a study of blood T cells in healthy people across ages. General study findings and limits: CMV infection status of these donors was not known.

The TCR sequence derives from a woman in her sixties in good health. Material for sequencing was blood. The chain recombines TRBV6-6 with TRBJ2-1, with a tentative D call TRBD1 (5 bases). The J call may be faulty, since TRBJ2-7 better matches the DNA end. Here the CDR3 reads CASSTDTDHTYNEQYF. The CDR3 coding sequence is TGTGCCAGCAGTACGGACACGGATCATACCTACAATGAGCAGTACTTC.